Shown below are 24 T cell receptor beta chains from a single sample sequenced in a study of cytomegalovirus exposure and HLA in healthy donors. A multiplex PCR was run with 60 Vbeta primers and 13 Jbeta primers. The repertoire was sequenced with immunoSEQ multiplex PCR; TCRdb's copy has only in-frame clones and lacks some. The sample comprises 90,000 or so clones, over 75% of which are singletons, and roughly 3.8% rests with the top ten. The sequenced sample was PBMCs. These receptors originate from a man aged 50 or older in good health and CMV-seronegative.

The V call is TRBV5-1, the J call TRBJ2-2, with 8 nucleotides matching TRBD2. V trimming: 4 bases; J trimming: 2 bases; junction bases outside the gene matches: 10. The germline V gene has CDR1 SGHRS and CDR2 YFSETQ. This CDR3 is 17 amino acids long. The CDR3 DNA reads TGCGCCAGCAGCCCCGGGGGGGTAGCGGTCAACACCGGGGAGCTGTTTTTT. This sequence encodes CASSPGGVAVNTGELFF.

The rearrangement links TRBV4-3 to TRBJ2-7; TRBD2 matches 8 bases. This CDR3 has 17 amino acids. With 4 bases clipped from V and 3 bases from J, the junction kept 14 bases outside the gene matches. The germline V gene has CDR1 LGHNA and CDR2 YSLEER. DNA of the CDR3: TGCGCCAGCAGCCTCCGGGTTGAGGCTAGCGGGTTCTACGAGCAGTACTTC. Its protein is CASSLRVEASGFYEQYF.

The rearrangement links TRBV19 to TRBJ1-5; 7 bases fit TRBD1. Germline trimming cut 3 bases from V and 4 bases from J; bases unmatched to any gene: 6. Germline V gives CDR1 LNHDA, CDR2 SQIVND (reference sequence). This CDR3 is 15 amino acids long. The chain's CDR3 is CASSMYRGPNQPQHF. The CDR3 DNA follows: TGTGCCAGTAGTATGTACAGGGGCCCGAATCAGCCCCAGCATTTT.

The chain uses TRBV27 and TRBJ2-3, with TRBD2 identical over 10 bases. Trimming cost V 6 bases and J 4 bases; bases outside gene matches: 7. Germline-derived CDR1 and CDR2 are MNHEY and SMNVEV (reference sequence). The CDR3 covers 15 residues. CDR3 sequence: CASSPGTSVSDTQYF. DNA for the CDR3: TGTGCCAGCAGCCCCGGGACTAGCGTCTCAGATACGCAGTATTTT.

The gene calls are TRBV7-8 and TRBJ2-3; D is possibly TRBD2 (5 bases). The CDR3 contains 16 residues. V lost 1 base and J lost 0, with 11 bases in between. Germline CDR1 SGHVS, CDR2 FQNEAQ. The CDR3 DNA follows: TGTGCCAGCAGCTTAGAGAGCGGAGGAAGCACAGATACGCAGTATTTT. Protein: CASSLESGGSTDTQYF.

This clone was seen more than once but under ten times. At the DNA level, this CDR3 is encoded by other sequences in the same sample as well. The chain uses TRBV5-6 and TRBJ1-4; D remains unclear. CDR1 is SGHDT and CDR2 is YYEEEE in the germline V gene. With 4 bases removed from V and 7 bases from J, the gap between germline ends came to 14 bases. This CDR3 comprises 14 residues. The CDR3 nucleotides read TGTGCCAGCAGCGGTACAGCGGGCGGTGAAAAACTGTTTTTT. Its protein product is CASSGTAGGEKLFF.

The chain couples TRBV2 to TRBJ1-2; TRBD1 aligns across 7 bases. There are 13 residues in the CDR3. V trimming: 2 bases; J trimming: 6 bases; junction bases outside the gene matches: 3. Germline loops: CDR1 SNHLY, CDR2 FYNNEI. The DNA of the CDR3 is TGTGCCAGCAGTGAAACAGGGGAGGATGGCTACACCTTC. Its protein is CASSETGEDGYTF.

The rearrangement joins TRBV7-6 to TRBJ1-1; perhaps TRBD1 as D (5 bases). Germline V CDR1 and CDR2: SGHVS, FNYEAQ. CDR3 length: 13 residues. Trimming pared 6 bases from V and 1 base from J, leaving 9 bases between. The CDR3 loop is CASSTDRNTEAFF. CDR3 sequence (DNA): TGTGCCAGCAGTACAGACAGGAACACTGAAGCTTTCTTT.

The chain couples TRBV28 to TRBJ1-1, with D unresolved. This CDR3 has 13 residues. V was shortened by 2 bases and J by 1 base, with 5 bases between the two germline ends. From germline, CDR1 is MDHEN and CDR2 SYDVKM. In nucleotides, the CDR3 is TGTGCCAGCAGTTTAATCGGGAACACTGAAGCTTTCTTT. Its protein product is CASSLIGNTEAFF.

The J gene is TRBJ2-7, the V gene TRBV9; 7 nucleotides align to TRBD1. Germline trimming cut 0 bases from V and 3 bases from J; bases unmatched to any gene: 3. CDR3 size: 14 residues. The germline V gene has CDR1 SGDLS and CDR2 YYNGEE. CDR3 amino acids: CASSVEGQSYEQYF. Written as DNA, the CDR3 is TGTGCCAGCAGCGTAGAGGGACAGAGCTACGAGCAGTACTTC.

The chain uses TRBV9 and TRBJ2-6, with D perhaps TRBD1 (6 bases). CDR3 length equals 16 residues. Germline CDR1 reads SGDLS; CDR2 reads YYNGEE. V lost 4 bases to trimming and J lost 0 bases, with 11 bases between them. The DNA for the CDR3 is TGTGCCAGCAGCCCAGGGGTAGGCTCTGGGGCCAACGTCCTGACTTTC. Amino acids: CASSPGVGSGANVLTF.

The chain employs TRBV5-1 and TRBJ1-1; perhaps TRBD1 as D (5 bases). Trimming shortened V by 4 bases and J by 0 bases, and 7 bases separated the two germline ends. The CDR3 sequence is 13 residues long. CDR1 and CDR2 (germline): SGHRS, YFSETQ. The CDR3 DNA is TGCGCCAGCAGCCCAGGGATGAACACTGAAGCTTTCTTT. Encoded protein: CASSPGMNTEAFF.

The V call is TRBV28, the J call TRBJ1-3; D is perhaps TRBD1 (5 bases). Germline CDR1 is MDHEN and CDR2 is SYDVKM. V was cut by 6 bases and J by 0 bases, with 12 bases left in between. The CDR3 sequence is 15 residues long. The CDR3 DNA reads TGTGCCAGCAGCCTGGACATGAGCTCTGGAAACACCATATATTTT. This gives the protein CASSLDMSSGNTIYF.

This chain links TRBV28 with TRBJ1-2; 9 bases are shared with TRBD1. The CDR3 runs to 17 residues. V shed 5 bases and J 1 base; nucleotides not matched to a gene: 11. Germline CDR1 and CDR2: MDHEN and SYDVKM. CDR3 loop: CASSTMRTGASNYGYTF. For the CDR3, the DNA is TGTGCCAGCAGTACGATGCGGACAGGGGCCAGTAACTATGGCTACACCTTC.

The chain links TRBV5-4 to TRBJ2-5; D is perhaps TRBD2 (6 bases). Between the trimmed V and J ends, which lost 4 bases and 4 bases, there was a span of 14 bases. Per the germline V gene, CDR1 is SGHNT and CDR2 is YYREEE (reference sequence). The CDR3 extends over 14 amino acids. CDR3 bases: TGTGCCAGCAGCGCCCCGGGACTGATAGAGACCCAGTACTTC. It encodes CASSAPGLIETQYF.

The genes are TRBV4-2 and TRBJ2-1; possible D gene TRBD2, 6 bases. The CDR3 sequence is 15 residues long. Looked up from germline, CDR1 is LGHNA and CDR2 is YNFKEQ. V lost 4 bases, J lost 0 bases, and 10 bases lay in between. For the CDR3, the DNA is TGTGCCAGCAGCCGACCGGGGGACTCCTACAATGAGCAGTTCTTC. Translated, it gives CASSRPGDSYNEQFF.

The chain combines TRBV7-6 with TRBJ2-7, with TRBD1 identical over 8 bases. The V and J ends lost 1 base and 0 bases, in that order; junction bases with no gene match: 8. CDR1 is SGHVS, CDR2 FNYEAQ, per germline. This CDR3 has 17 residues. CDR3 in DNA: TGTGCCAGCAGCTTAGGTGGCGCTGGACAGGGCTCCTACGAGCAGTACTTC. Protein: CASSLGGAGQGSYEQYF.

The CDR3 coding sequence is TGCGCCAGCAGCTTGAGACAGGCCGTGAACACTGAAGCTTTCTTT. Translation gives CASSLRQAVNTEAFF. This rearrangement joins TRBV5-1 to TRBJ1-1, with D perhaps TRBD1 (6 bases). Trimming stripped 1 base from V and 0 bases from J, with 10 bases between. This CDR3 is 15 amino acids long. Germline V lookup: CDR1 SGHRS, CDR2 YFSETQ.

CDR3 bases: TGTGCCAGCAGCTTGGGGACAGGGGGCTTTGAGACCCAGTACTTC. Protein: CASSLGTGGFETQYF. The chain carries TRBV7-9 and TRBJ2-5, with 12 nucleotides matching TRBD1. Trimming at V came to 3 bases and at J to 5 bases, leaving 4 bases not matched to a gene. The CDR3 loop spans 15 amino acids. The germline V gene has CDR1 SEHNR and CDR2 FQNEAQ (reference sequence).

The V gene is TRBV6-5, the J gene TRBJ1-1; D possibly corresponds to TRBD1 (5 bases). CDR1 and CDR2 (germline): MNHEY, SVGAGI. The V gene lost 6 bases and the J gene lost 2 bases, with 16 bases spanning the gap. The CDR3 is 15 amino acids. This chain's CDR3 is CASSRWGGPNTEAFF. CDR3 nucleotides: TGTGCCAGCAGCCGGTGGGGGGGTCCTAACACTGAAGCTTTCTTT.

The chain joins TRBV9 to TRBJ1-2; 9 nucleotides agree with TRBD1. Germline V gene lookup returns CDR1 SGDLS and CDR2 YYNGEE. The CDR3 consists of 13 residues. The ends lost 4 bases at V and 7 bases at J; junction bases unmatched: 5. Here the CDR3 DNA reads TGTGCCAGCAGCCCAACAGGGGGCCCTGGCTACACCTTC. This codes for CASSPTGGPGYTF.

This sequence joins TRBV19 and TRBJ1-5, with D maybe TRBD1 (6 bases). CDR3 length equals 13 residues. Germline CDR1 is LNHDA and CDR2 is SQIVND (reference sequence). V was clipped by 8 bases and J by 2 bases, with 10 bases between them. For the CDR3, the DNA is TGTGCCAGTGGACAGTGGGGCAATCAGCCCCAGCATTTT. Translation: CASGQWGNQPQHF. The full variable domain, in which reference TRBV19 and TRBJ1-5 provide the parts outside the CDR3, is DGGITQSPKYLFRKEGQNVTLSCEQNLNHDAMYWYRQDPGQGLRLIYYSQIVNDFQKGDIAEGYSVSREKKESFPLTVTSAQKNPTAFYLCASGQWGNQPQHFGDGTRLSIL.

The J gene is TRBJ2-7, the V gene TRBV7-3, with 8 bases identical to TRBD1. Germline V CDR1 and CDR2: SGHTA, FQGTGA. Germline trimming cut 1 base from V and 4 bases from J; bases unmatched to any gene: 6. The CDR3 length is 15 residues. CDR3 sequence: CASSLSGTGSYEQYF. CDR3 DNA sequence: TGTGCCAGCAGCTTAAGTGGGACAGGCTCGTACGAGCAGTACTTC.

V and J are TRBV6-1 and TRBJ1-6; D may be TRBD1 (5 bases). Germline V gives CDR1 MNHNS, CDR2 SASEGT. Trimming stripped 4 bases from V and 7 bases from J, with 8 bases between. The CDR3 length is 13 residues. The CDR3 here is CASSVEGNSPLHF. In DNA form, the CDR3 reads TGTGCCAGCAGTGTGGAGGGGAATTCACCCCTCCACTTT.